These 19 T cell receptor beta chains were all obtained from the same sample, sequenced in a study of blood T cell repertoires in COVID-19. Here immunoSEQ multiplex PCR was the method, and the copy in TCRdb shows in-frame clones only, minus some. The table lists 250,000 to 300,000 clones, roughly 90% of them singletons, with around 1.7% in the top ten. Specimen: PBMCs or T cells enriched from blood (not recorded which). These receptors were collected from a woman in her thirties or forties who had recovered from COVID-19.

The chain carries TRBV7-2 and TRBJ1-2, with D possibly being TRBD1 (6 bases). Germline values: CDR1 SGHTA, CDR2 FQGNSA. The CDR3 consists of 15 residues. The V gene lost 3 bases and the J gene lost 0 bases, with 11 bases spanning the gap. The CDR3 here is CASSFGQPTNYGYTF. The CDR3 DNA sequence: TGTGCCAGCAGCTTCGGACAGCCGACTAACTATGGCTACACCTTC.

The rearrangement links TRBV12-5 to TRBJ2-1, with D maybe TRBD2 (5 bases). Germline V gene lookup returns CDR1 LGHNT and CDR2 FRNRAP. The CDR3 spans 13 residues. Trimming took 5 bases from V and 7 from J, leaving 12 bases between them. The chain's CDR3 is CASGTVLDNEQFF. CDR3 nucleotide sequence: TGTGCTAGTGGTACCGTACTAGATAATGAGCAGTTCTTC.

This clone was detected a few times. The chain links TRBV11-2 to TRBJ2-1; D is undetermined. Germline V CDR1 and CDR2: SGHAT, FQNNGV. With 1 base removed from V and 6 bases from J, the gap between germline ends came to 10 bases. CDR3 length equals 14 residues. Here the CDR3 DNA reads TGTGCCAGCAGCTTAGTGTTGATGAGCAATGAGCAGTTCTTC. This translates into CASSLVLMSNEQFF.

This chain links TRBV24-1 with TRBJ2-2, with D uncertain. The CDR3 contains 14 residues. V gave up 3 bases and J gave up 7 bases, with 11 bases separating them. Germline assignment: CDR1 KGHDR and CDR2 SFDVKD. The CDR3 is CATSDTRQVGELFF. The CDR3 bases are TGTGCCACCAGTGATACCAGGCAGGTCGGGGAGCTGTTTTTT.

This rearrangement joins TRBV21-1 to TRBJ1-3; the table's TRBD1 call for D was not verified on the DNA. TRBV21-1 is a known pseudogene. The CDR3 spans 16 residues. CDR3 sequence reads: CASRRGQGDSGNTIYF. The CDR3 DNA sequence: TGTGCCAGCAGGAGGGGACAGGGGGATTCTGGAAACACCATATATTTT.

V and J are TRBV19 and TRBJ1-1, with D unresolved. There are 12 residues in the CDR3. CDR1 is LNHDA, CDR2 SQIVND, per germline (reference sequence). V shed 10 bases and J shed 0 bases, with 9 bases lying between them. The CDR3 protein is CATKLMNTEAFF. The CDR3 DNA sequence: TGTGCCACCAAGCTCATGAACACTGAAGCTTTCTTT.

In nucleotides, the CDR3 is TGTGCCAGCAGCCAAGCTGACAGGATCGAATCTGAAGCTTTCTTT. Its translation: CASSQADRIESEAFF. J is TRBJ1-1 and V is TRBV3-1 (or the pseudogene TRBV3-2); D possibly corresponds to TRBD1 (6 bases). Trimming cost V 1 base and J 6 bases, with 15 bases left between them. CDR1 and CDR2 from the germline V gene are LGHDT and YNNKEL (reference sequence). The CDR3 contains 15 residues.

The chain uses TRBV3-1 (or the pseudogene TRBV3-2) and TRBJ2-1, with 11 bases lining up with TRBD2. Trimming at V came to 4 bases and at J to 8 bases, leaving 7 bases not matched to a gene. Germline V gives CDR1 LGHDT, CDR2 YNNKEL (reference sequence). The CDR3 covers 15 residues. The CDR3 DNA reads TGTGCCAGCAGCCCTGATAGCGGGGGGGCTGATGAGCAGTTCTTC. The encoded protein is CASSPDSGGADEQFF.

This chain uses TRBV24-1 with TRBJ2-3; D remains ambiguous. This CDR3 has 13 residues. Germline CDR1 and CDR2: KGHDR and SFDVKD. V lost 6 bases and J 5 bases, leaving 11 bases between the germline ends. The CDR3 region has the DNA TGTGCCACCAGTACTATAGCCGGAGATACGCAGTATTTT. Translated, it gives CATSTIAGDTQYF.

This chain uses TRBV5-1 with TRBJ2-5; possibly TRBD2 for D (6 bases). V shed 7 bases and J shed 2 bases, with 12 bases lying between them. CDR1 is SGHRS, CDR2 YFSETQ, per germline. The CDR3 is 13 amino acids. The CDR3 region is CASWGDEQETQYF. Written as DNA, the CDR3 is TGCGCCAGCTGGGGGGACGAGCAAGAGACCCAGTACTTC.

The chain uses TRBV12-5 and TRBJ2-7; 7 nucleotides match TRBD1. In germline, CDR1 is LGHNT, CDR2 FRNRAP. The CDR3 sequence is 13 residues long. After removal of 1 base from V and 7 bases from J, the junction contained 4 bases not matched to a gene. The CDR3 DNA reads as TGTGCTAGTGGTTTGGGACAGGGATATGAGCAGTACTTC. Its translation: CASGLGQGYEQYF.

The chain links TRBV24-1 to TRBJ1-1, with 9 bases lining up with TRBD1. Germline CDR1 and CDR2: KGHDR and SFDVKD. This CDR3 contains 16 residues. Germline trimming cut 3 bases from V and 0 bases from J; bases unmatched to any gene: 4. This CDR3 is CATSDAGQGLNTEAFF. CDR3 bases: TGTGCCACCAGTGATGCGGGACAGGGTTTGAACACTGAAGCTTTCTTT.

The chain combines TRBV27 with TRBJ2-1, with 10 bases fitting TRBD2. Trimming cost V 5 bases and J 4 bases; bases outside gene matches: 5. The CDR3 extends over 15 amino acids. CDR1 and CDR2 (germline): MNHEY, SMNVEV (reference sequence). The CDR3, as DNA: TGTGCCAGCAGTCCAACTAGCGGGGCTTACAATGAGCAGTTCTTC. It translates to CASSPTSGAYNEQFF.

In the case of this clone: Other DNA sequences from this sample encode an identical CDR3 as well. The chain has TRBV18 and TRBJ1-1; D is unclear. This CDR3 contains 15 residues. V was trimmed by 3 bases and J by 0 bases, leaving 11 bases between them. Germline V lookup: CDR1 KGHSH, CDR2 LQKENI. The CDR3 DNA follows: TGTGCCAGCTCACCCCCGGGATCCATGAACACTGAAGCTTTCTTT. Its protein product is CASSPPGSMNTEAFF.

The chain recombines TRBV7-2 with TRBJ2-7; D gene unclear. Germline CDR1 is SGHTA and CDR2 is FQGNSA. The V end was cut by 1 base, the J end by 4 bases, with 17 bases between. The CDR3 sequence is 16 residues long. CDR3 nucleotide sequence: TGTGCCAGCAGCTTAGTAAAGGCTAGGTGGTTGTACGAGCAGTACTTC. Translated, it gives CASSLVKARWLYEQYF.

The chain combines TRBV6-5 with TRBJ1-2; D is perhaps TRBD1 (5 bases). This CDR3 is built from 14 residues. CDR1 and CDR2 from the germline V gene are MNHEY and SVGAGI. V was cut by 6 bases and J by 5 bases, with 16 bases left in between. CDR3 in DNA: TGTGCCAGCAGCCTACTCGGGGGTTCTTATGGCTACACCTTC. Translating gives CASSLLGGSYGYTF.

For this clone: Within the sample, other DNA sequences also encode this same CDR3. The chain combines TRBV7-2 with TRBJ2-7; maybe TRBD1 (6 bases). The CDR3 runs 13 residues. The V end was cut by 1 base, the J end by 6 bases, with 10 bases between. CDR1 and CDR2 (germline): SGHTA, FQGNSA. The CDR3 spells CASSLDRAGEQYF. The CDR3 DNA is TGTGCCAGCAGCTTAGACAGGGCTGGCGAGCAGTACTTC.

The rearrangement links TRBV7-9 to TRBJ1-5, with 10 positions matching TRBD1. CDR1 is SEHNR, CDR2 FQNEAQ, per germline (reference sequence). This CDR3 is 15 amino acids long. V was pared by 5 bases and J by 3 bases, with 4 bases of the junction left unmatched. This CDR3 reads CASSPGTGANQPQHF. The CDR3 region has the DNA TGTGCCAGCAGCCCCGGGACAGGGGCCAATCAGCCCCAGCATTTT.

This sequence joins TRBV6-1 and TRBJ2-7; 10 bases align to TRBD2. After removal of 6 bases from V and 3 bases from J, the junction contained 8 bases not matched to a gene. The germline V gene encodes CDR1 MNHNS and CDR2 SASEGT. This CDR3 comprises 15 residues. The CDR3 bases are TGTGCCAGCAGCCTTGGACTAGCGGTAATCTACGAGCAGTACTTC. It yields the protein CASSLGLAVIYEQYF.